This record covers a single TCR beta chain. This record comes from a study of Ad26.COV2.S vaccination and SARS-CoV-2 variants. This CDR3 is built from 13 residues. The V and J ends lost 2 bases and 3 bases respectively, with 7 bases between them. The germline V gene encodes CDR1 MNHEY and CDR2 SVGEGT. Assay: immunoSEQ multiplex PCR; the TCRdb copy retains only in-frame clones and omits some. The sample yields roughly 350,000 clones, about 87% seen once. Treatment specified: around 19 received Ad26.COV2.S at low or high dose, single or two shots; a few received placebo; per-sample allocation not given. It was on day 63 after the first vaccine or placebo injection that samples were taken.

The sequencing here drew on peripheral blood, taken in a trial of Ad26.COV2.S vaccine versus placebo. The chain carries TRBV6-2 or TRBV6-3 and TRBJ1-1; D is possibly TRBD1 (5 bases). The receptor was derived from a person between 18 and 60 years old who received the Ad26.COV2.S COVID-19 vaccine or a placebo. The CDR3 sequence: CASSYGGDTEAFF. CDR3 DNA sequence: TGTGCCAGCAGTTACGGGGGAGACACTGAAGCTTTCTTT.